This record looks at one T cell receptor beta chain sequence and its context. Its antigen remains unidentified. TCRdb keeps only in-frame clones here, not all; method: immunoSEQ multiplex PCR. The table lists tens of thousands of clones, about 77% of them singletons, with roughly 35% in the top ten. The sample belongs to a study of PD-1 blockade in classical Hodgkin lymphoma. Study at large: Patients were given intravenous nivolumab, 3 mg/kg, every 2 weeks. Regarding the study as a whole: Why repertoires differed is undefined; disease activity or prior therapy possibly contributed. Complete responders' diversity at baseline resembled that of newly diagnosed patients.

Trimming removed 5 bases at V and 1 base at J, with 8 bases between. The germline V gene has CDR1 SNHLY and CDR2 FYNNEI. This CDR3 region has 13 residues. The time point was: cycle 4 day 1 (C4D1), after 6 weeks of nivolumab. There was relapse after autologous stem cell transplantation in every patient, and there was variation in brentuximab vedotin exposure. The best responses consisted of complete response, partial response or progressive disease. The sample in question was peripheral blood mononuclear cells (PBMCs), obtained before the fourth cycle of nivolumab. J is TRBJ1-1 and V is TRBV2; no reliable D call. This sequence originates from a human donor with classical Hodgkin lymphoma. The chain's CDR3 is CASSSARNTEAFF. CDR3 DNA: TGTGCCAGCAGTTCTGCCAGGAACACTGAAGCTTTCTTT.